Sequencing of this T cell receptor (beta chain) was carried out in a study of T cell changes during pregnancy in multiple sclerosis. CDR3 length: 15 residues. Clones were sequenced by immunoSEQ multiplex PCR, and TCRdb holds only the in-frame ones, with some missing. The sample has 85,000 to 100,000 clones, roughly 92% seen once; the top ten hold 2.6%. V is TRBV21-1 and J is TRBJ1-3. TRBV21-1 is labeled a pseudogene. The TCR comes from a female donor with multiple sclerosis, enrolled in a pregnancy study. The sample in question was peripheral blood, obtained in the first trimester of pregnancy. The DNA of the CDR3 is TGTGCCAGCCCTACGGGGGTCCGCTCTGGAAACACCATATATTTT. Translating gives CASPTGVRSGNTIYF.